The table lists the clone carrying this T cell receptor (beta chain) with a count of one. This sample was taken from a study of identifying expanded T cells in peripheral blood. Trimming left V 4 bases short and J 7 bases short, with 17 bases between. This CDR3 has 14 amino acids. Germline assignment: CDR1 SGDLS and CDR2 YYNGEE. Profiling relied on immunoSEQ multiplex PCR, and the TCRdb table lists in-frame clones only, not all of them. In the table there are some 120,000 clones, approximately 84% of which are singletons. The sample comprised blood. The chain recombines TRBV9 with TRBJ1-2; D gene uncertain. This TCR was sampled from a person aged 18 to 70 in good health. The CDR3 DNA sequence: TGTGCCAGCAGCCCCTGGGGAGGATCCGGTGGCTACACCTTC. This encodes CASSPWGGSGGYTF.